This T cell receptor (beta chain) was recovered during a study of T cell clonality in common variable immunodeficiency. Study observations and caveats: CVID subjects shared fewer TCRbeta clones than healthy controls did. The cause of increased CVID clonality remains unclear without subpopulation sequencing.

CVID and control samples used equivalent genomic DNA input. Sequencing was performed with immunoSEQ multiplex PCR; in TCRdb, only in-frame clones are kept and a portion is missing. The table lists approximately 52,000 clones, with no singletons. Ten or more counts support this clone. Its antigen is undetermined. The DNA ends 3 residues before the CDR3 does, and the rest of the CDR3 is filled in from the germline J gene. CDR3 length: 15 residues. The V end lost 1 base, the J end lost 8 bases, and 14 bases lay between the germline ends. The germline gives CDR1 SGHTA, CDR2 FQGNSA. Donors gave roughly 4.5 to 8.5 ml heparinized peripheral whole blood.

The sequencing sample was made of peripheral blood mononuclear cells. The chain couples TRBV7-2 to TRBJ1-4; D is possibly TRBD1 (6 bases). The origin of this receptor is a person aged 18 to 75 in good health. The part of the CDR3 DNA that was read is TGTGCCAGCAGCTTAGTCAGGGGCGAGGGGGAAAAA. It encodes CASSLVRGEGEK. The full CDR3 reads CASSLVRGEGEKLFF.